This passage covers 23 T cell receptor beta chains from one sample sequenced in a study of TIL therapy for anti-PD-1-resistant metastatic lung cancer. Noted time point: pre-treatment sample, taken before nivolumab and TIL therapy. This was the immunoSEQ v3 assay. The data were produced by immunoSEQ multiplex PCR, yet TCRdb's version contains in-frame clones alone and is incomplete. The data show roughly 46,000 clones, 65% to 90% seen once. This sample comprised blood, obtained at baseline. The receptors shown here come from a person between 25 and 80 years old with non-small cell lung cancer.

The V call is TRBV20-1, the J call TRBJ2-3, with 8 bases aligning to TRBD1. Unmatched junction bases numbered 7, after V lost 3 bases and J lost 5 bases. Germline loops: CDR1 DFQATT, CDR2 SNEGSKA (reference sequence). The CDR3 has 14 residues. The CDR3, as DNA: TGCAGTGCTAGTACCAGGGGGCGGGTAGATACGCAGTATTTT. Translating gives CSASTRGRVDTQYF.

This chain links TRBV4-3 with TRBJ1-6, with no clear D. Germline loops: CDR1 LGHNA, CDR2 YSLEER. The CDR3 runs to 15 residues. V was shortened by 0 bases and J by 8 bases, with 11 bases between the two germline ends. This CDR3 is CASSQDSAHHSPLHF. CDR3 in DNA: TGCGCCAGCAGCCAAGATTCCGCCCACCATTCACCCCTCCACTTT.

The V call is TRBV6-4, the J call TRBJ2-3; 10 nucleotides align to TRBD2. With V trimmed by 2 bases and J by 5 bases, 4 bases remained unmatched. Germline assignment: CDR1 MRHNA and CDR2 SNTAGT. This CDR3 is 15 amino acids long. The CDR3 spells CASSDGLAGVDTQYF. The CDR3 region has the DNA TGTGCCAGCAGTGACGGGCTAGCGGGAGTAGATACGCAGTATTTT.

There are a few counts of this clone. The CDR3 DNA sequence: TGTGCCAGCAGTGAAACTAGCGGTAACACCGGGGAGCTGTTTTTT. It is translated as CASSETSGNTGELFF. The V and J genes are TRBV2 and TRBJ2-2; TRBD2 aligns across 8 bases. Germline CDR1 and CDR2: SNHLY and FYNNEI. V was pared by 2 bases and J by 2 bases, with 1 base of the junction left unmatched. The CDR3 has 15 amino acids.

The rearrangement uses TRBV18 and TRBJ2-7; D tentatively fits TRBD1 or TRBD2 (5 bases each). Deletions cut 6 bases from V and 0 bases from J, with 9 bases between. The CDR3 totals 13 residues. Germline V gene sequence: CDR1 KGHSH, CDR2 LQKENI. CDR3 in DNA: TGTGCCAGCTCCGGGACGGACTCCTACGAGCAGTACTTC. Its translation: CASSGTDSYEQYF.

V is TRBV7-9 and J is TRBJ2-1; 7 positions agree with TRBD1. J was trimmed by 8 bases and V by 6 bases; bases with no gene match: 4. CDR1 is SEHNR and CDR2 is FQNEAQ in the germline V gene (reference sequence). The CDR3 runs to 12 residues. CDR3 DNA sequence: TGTGCCAGCAGGACAGGGATCGATGAGCAGTTCTTC. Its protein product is CASRTGIDEQFF.

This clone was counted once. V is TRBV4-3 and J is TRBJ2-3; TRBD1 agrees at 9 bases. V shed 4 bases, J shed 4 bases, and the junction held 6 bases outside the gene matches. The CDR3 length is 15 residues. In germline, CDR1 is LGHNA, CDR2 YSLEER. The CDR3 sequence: CASSLSGQGSDTQYF. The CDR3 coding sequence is TGCGCCAGCAGCCTTTCTGGACAGGGGTCAGATACGCAGTATTTT.

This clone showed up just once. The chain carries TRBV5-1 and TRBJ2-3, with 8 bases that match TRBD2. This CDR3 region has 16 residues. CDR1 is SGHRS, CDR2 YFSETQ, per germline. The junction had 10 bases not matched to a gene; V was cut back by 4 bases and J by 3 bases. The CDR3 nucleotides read TGCGCCAGCAGCCCCCTATTGGCGGGAGGTACAGATACGCAGTATTTT. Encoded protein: CASSPLLAGGTDTQYF.

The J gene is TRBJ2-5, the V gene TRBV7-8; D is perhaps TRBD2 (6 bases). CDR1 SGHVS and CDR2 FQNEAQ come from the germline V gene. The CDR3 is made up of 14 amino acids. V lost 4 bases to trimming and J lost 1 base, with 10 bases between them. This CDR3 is CASSSRDFQETQYF. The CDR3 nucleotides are TGTGCCAGCAGCTCCCGGGACTTCCAAGAGACCCAGTACTTC.

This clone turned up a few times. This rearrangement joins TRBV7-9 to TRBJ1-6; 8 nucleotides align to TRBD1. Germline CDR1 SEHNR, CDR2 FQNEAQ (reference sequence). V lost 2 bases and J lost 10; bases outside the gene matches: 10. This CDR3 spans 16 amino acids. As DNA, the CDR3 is TGTGCCAGCAGCTTAACGCAGGGGGCGTTGGACTCACCCCTCCACTTT. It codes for CASSLTQGALDSPLHF.

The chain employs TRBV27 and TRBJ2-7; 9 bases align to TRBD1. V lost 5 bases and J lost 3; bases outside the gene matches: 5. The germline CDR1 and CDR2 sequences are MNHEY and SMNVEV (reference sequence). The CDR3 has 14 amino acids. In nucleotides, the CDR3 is TGTGCCAGCAGTAGAGGGACAGGGATCTACGAGCAGTACTTC. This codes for CASSRGTGIYEQYF.

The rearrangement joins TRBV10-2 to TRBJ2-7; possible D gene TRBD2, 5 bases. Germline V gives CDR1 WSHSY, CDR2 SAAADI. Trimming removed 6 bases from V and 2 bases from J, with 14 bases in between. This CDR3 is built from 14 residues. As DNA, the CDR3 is TGCGCCAGCAGAGAGAGCGGCGGTGCCTACGAGCAGTACTTC. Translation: CASRESGGAYEQYF.

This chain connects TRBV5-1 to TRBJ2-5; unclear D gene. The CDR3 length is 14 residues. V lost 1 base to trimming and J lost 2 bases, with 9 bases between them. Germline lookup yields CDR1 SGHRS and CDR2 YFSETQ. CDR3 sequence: CASSLRVGQETQYF. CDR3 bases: TGCGCCAGCAGCTTGCGGGTAGGACAAGAGACCCAGTACTTC.

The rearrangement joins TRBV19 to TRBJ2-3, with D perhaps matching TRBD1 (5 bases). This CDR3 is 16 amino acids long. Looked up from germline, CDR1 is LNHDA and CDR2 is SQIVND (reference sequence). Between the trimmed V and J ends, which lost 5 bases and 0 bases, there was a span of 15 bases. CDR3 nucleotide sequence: TGTGCCAGTAGTGACCGACAGCATACTAGCACAGATACGCAGTATTTT. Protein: CASSDRQHTSTDTQYF.

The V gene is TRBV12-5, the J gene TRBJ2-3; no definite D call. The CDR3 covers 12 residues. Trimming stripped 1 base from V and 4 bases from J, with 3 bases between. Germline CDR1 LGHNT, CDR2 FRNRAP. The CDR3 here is CASGLGADTQYF. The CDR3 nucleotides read TGTGCTAGTGGTTTGGGAGCAGATACGCAGTATTTT.

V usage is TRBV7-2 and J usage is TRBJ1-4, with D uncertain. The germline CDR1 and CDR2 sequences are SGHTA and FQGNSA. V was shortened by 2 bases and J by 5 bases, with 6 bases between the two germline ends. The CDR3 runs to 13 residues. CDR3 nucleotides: TGTGCCAGCAGCTTAACGGTGAATGAAAAACTGTTTTTT. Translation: CASSLTVNEKLFF. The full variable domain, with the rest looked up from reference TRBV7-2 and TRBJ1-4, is GAGVSQSPSNKVTEKGKDVELRCDPISGHTALYWYRQSLGQGLEFLIYFQGNSAPDKSGLPSDRFSAERTGGSVSTLTIQRTQQEDSAVYLCASSLTVNEKLFFGSGTQLSVL.

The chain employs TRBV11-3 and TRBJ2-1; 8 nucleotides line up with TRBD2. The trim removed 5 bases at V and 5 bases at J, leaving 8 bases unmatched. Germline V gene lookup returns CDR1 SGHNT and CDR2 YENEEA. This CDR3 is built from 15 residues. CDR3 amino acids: CASSLSGSTNNEQFF. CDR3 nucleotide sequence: TGTGCCAGCAGCCTCAGCGGGAGCACTAACAATGAGCAGTTCTTC.

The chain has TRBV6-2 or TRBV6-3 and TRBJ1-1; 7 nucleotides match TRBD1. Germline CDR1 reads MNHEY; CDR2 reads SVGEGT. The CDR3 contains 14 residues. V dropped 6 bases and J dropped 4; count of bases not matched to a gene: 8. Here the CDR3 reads CASSLPRGFTEAFF. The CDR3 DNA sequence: TGTGCCAGCAGCCTCCCCAGGGGGTTCACTGAAGCTTTCTTT.

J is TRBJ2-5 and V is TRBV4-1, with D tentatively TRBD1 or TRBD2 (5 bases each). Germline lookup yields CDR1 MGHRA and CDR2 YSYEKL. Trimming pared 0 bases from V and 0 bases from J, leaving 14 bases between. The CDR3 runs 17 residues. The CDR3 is CASSQDKGPGYQETQYF. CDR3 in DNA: TGCGCCAGCAGCCAAGATAAGGGGCCGGGGTACCAAGAGACCCAGTACTTC.

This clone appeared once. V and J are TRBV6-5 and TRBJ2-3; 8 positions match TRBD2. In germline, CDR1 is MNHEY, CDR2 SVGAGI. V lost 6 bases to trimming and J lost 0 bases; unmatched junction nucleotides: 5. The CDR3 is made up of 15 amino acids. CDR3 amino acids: CASRQIAGSTDTQYF. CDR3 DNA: TGTGCCAGCAGACAAATAGCGGGGAGCACAGATACGCAGTATTTT.

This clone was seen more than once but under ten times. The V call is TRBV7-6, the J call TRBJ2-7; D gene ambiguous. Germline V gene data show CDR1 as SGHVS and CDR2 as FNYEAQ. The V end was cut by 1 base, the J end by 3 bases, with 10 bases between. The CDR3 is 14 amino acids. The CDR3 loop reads CASSLDPQDYEQYF. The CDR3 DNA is TGTGCCAGCAGCTTAGATCCGCAAGACTACGAGCAGTACTTC.

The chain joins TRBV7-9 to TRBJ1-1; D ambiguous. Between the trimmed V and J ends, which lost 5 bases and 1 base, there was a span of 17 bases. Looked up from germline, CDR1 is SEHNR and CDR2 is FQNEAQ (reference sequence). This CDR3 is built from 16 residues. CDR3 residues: CASSPHPYSRNTEAFF. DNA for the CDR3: TGTGCCAGCAGCCCCCACCCCTACTCGAGGAACACTGAAGCTTTCTTT.

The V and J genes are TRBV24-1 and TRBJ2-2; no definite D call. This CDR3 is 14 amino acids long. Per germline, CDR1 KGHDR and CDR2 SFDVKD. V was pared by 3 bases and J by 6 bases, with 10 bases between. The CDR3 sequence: CATSDGSASGELFF. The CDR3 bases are TGTGCCACCAGTGATGGGTCCGCGTCCGGGGAGCTGTTTTTT.